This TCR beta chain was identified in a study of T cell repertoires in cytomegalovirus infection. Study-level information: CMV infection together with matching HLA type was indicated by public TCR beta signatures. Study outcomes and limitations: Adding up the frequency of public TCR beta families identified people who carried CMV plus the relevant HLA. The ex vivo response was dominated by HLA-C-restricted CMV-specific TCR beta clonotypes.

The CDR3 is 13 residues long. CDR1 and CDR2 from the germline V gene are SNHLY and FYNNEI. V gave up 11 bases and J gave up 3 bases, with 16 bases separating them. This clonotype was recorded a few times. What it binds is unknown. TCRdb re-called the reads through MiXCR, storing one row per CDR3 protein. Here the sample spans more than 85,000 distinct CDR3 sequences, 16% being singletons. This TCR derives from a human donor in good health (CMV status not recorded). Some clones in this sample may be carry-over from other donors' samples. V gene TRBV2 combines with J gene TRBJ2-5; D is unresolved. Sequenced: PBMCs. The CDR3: CAVRVDEKETQYF. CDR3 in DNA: TGTGCCGTACGCGTAGACGAGAAAGAGACCCAGTACTTC. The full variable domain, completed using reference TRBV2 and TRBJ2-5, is EPEVTQTPSHQVTQMGQEVILRCVPISNHLYFYWYRQILGQKVEFLVSFYNNEISEKSEIFDDQFSVERPDGSNFTLKIRSTKLEDSAMYFCAVRVDEKETQYFGPGTRLLVL.